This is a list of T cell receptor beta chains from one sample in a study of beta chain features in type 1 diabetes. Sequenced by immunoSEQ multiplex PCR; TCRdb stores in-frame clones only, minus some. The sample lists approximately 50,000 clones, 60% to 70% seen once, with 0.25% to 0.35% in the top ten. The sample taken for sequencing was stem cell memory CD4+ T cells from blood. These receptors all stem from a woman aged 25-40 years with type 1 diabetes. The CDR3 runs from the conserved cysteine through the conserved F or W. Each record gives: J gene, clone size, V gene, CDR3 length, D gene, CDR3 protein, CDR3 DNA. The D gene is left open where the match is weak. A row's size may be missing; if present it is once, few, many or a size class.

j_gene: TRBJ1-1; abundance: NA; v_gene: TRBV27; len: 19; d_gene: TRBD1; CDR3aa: CASRRQGSVVYEGNTEAFF; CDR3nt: TGTGCCAGCAGAAGACAGGGAAGTGTGGTTTATGAGGGGAACACTGAAGCTTTCTTT
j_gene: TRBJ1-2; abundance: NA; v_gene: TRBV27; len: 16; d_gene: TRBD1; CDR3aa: CASSLAPDRVPYGYTF; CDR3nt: TGTGCCAGCAGTTTAGCCCCGGACAGGGTCCCCTATGGCTACACCTTC
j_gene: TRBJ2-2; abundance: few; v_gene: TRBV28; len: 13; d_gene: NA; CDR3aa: CASRPLNTGELFF; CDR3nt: TGTGCCAGCAGACCCCTAAACACCGGGGAGCTGTTTTTT
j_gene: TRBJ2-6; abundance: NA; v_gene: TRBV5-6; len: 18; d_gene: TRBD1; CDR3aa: CASSLVTGGSRTANVLTF; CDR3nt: TGTGCCAGCAGCTTGGTGACAGGGGGCAGCCGTACGGCCAACGTCCTGACTTTC
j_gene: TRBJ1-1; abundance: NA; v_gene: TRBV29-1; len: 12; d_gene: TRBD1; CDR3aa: CSARGQDTEAFF; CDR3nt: TGCAGCGCCAGGGGGCAGGACACTGAAGCTTTCTTT
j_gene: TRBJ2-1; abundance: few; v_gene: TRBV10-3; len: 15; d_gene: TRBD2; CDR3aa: CAIRAGASSYNEQFF; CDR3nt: TGTGCCATCAGAGCGGGGGCCAGCTCCTACAATGAGCAGTTCTTC
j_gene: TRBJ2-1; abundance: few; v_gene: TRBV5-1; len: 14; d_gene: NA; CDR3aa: CASSLQGEDNEQFF; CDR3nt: TGCGCCAGCAGCTTACAGGGCGAGGACAATGAGCAGTTCTTC
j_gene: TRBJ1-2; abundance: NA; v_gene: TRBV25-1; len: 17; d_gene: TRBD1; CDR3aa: CASSDSGNRGRGYGYTF; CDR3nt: TGTGCCAGCAGTGACTCTGGGAACAGGGGGCGCGGCTATGGCTACACCTTC
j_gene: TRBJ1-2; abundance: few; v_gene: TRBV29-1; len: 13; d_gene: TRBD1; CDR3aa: CSVEGQGQHGYTF; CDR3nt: TGCAGCGTTGAAGGACAGGGCCAACATGGCTACACCTTC
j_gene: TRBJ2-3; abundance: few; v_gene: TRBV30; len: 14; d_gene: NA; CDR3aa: CAWNVRGITDTQYF; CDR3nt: TGTGCCTGGAATGTGCGGGGTATCACAGATACGCAGTATTTT
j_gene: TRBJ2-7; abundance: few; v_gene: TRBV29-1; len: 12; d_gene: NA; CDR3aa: CSVEGDTYEQYF; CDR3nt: TGCAGCGTTGAGGGGGACACCTACGAGCAGTACTTC
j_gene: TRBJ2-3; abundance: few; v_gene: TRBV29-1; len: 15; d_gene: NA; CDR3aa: CSAPSQGYGTDTQYF; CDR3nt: TGCAGCGCCCCCTCGCAGGGATATGGCACAGATACGCAGTATTTT
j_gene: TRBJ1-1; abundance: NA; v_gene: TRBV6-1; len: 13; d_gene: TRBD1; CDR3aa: CVGTGNMNTEAFF; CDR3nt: TGTGTGGGGACAGGGAACATGAACACTGAAGCTTTCTTT
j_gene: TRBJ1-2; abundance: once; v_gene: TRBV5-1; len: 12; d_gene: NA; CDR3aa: CASSLGTDGYTF; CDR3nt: TGCGCCAGCAGCTTGGGGACAGATGGCTACACCTTC
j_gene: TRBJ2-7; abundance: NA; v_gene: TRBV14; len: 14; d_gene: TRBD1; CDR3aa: CASSTSTGAYEQYF; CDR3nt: TGTGCCAGCAGCACAAGTACAGGGGCCTACGAGCAGTACTTC
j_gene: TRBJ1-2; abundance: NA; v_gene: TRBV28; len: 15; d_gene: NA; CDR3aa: CAIPTDFSRDYGYTF; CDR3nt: TGTGCCATCCCGACAGACTTTTCCCGGGACTATGGCTACACCTTC
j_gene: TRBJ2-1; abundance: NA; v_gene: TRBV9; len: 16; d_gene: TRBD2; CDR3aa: CASSDLAGEPANEQFF; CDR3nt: TGTGCCAGCAGCGATCTAGCGGGAGAGCCGGCCAATGAGCAGTTCTTC
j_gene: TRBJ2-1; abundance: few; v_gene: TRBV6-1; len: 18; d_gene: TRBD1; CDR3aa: CASSDRSTGSPSYNEQFF; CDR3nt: TGTGCCAGCAGTGACCGGTCGACAGGGTCCCCCTCCTACAATGAGCAGTTCTTC
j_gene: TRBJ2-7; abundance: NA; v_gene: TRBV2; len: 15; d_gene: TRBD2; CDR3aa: CASSEGLAGAYEQYF; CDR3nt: TGTGCCAGCAGTGAAGGCCTAGCGGGCGCCTACGAGCAGTACTTC
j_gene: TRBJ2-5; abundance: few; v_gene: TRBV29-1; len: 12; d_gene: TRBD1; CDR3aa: CSAGTAEETQYF; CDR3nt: TGCAGCGCCGGGACAGCTGAAGAGACCCAGTACTTC
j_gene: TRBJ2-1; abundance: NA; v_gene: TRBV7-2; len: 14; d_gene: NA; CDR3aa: CASSALSSSNEQFF; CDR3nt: TGTGCCAGCAGCGCCTTATCTAGCAGCAATGAGCAGTTCTTC
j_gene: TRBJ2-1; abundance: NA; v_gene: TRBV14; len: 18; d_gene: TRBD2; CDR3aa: CASSQQLGLAASYNEQFF; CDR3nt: TGTGCCAGCAGCCAACAACTCGGGCTAGCGGCCTCCTACAATGAGCAGTTCTTC
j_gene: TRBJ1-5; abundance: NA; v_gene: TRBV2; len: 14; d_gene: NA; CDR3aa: CASRRQDQNQPQHF; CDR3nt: TGTGCCAGCAGACGACAGGACCAAAATCAGCCCCAGCATTTT
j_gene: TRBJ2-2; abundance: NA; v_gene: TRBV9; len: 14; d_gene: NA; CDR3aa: CASSATQGTGELFF; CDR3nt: TGTGCCAGCAGCGCTACCCAGGGGACCGGGGAGCTGTTTTTT
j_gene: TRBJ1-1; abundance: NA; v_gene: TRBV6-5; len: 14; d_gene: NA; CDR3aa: CASSSKLRGTEAFF; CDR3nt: TGTGCCAGCAGTTCCAAACTCAGGGGAACTGAAGCTTTCTTT
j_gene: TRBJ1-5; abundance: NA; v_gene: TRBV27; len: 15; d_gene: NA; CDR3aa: CASSSFTGTIWPQHF; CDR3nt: TGTGCCAGCAGTTCATTTACAGGGACAATCTGGCCCCAGCATTTT
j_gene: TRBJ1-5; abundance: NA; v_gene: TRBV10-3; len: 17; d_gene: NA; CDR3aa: CATQGRGEPNSNQPQHF; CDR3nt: TGTGCCACCCAGGGAAGGGGCGAACCTAATAGCAATCAGCCCCAGCATTTT
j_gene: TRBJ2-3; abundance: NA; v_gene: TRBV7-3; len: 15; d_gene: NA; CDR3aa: CASSGSASDFDTQYF; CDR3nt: TGTGCCAGCAGCGGCTCGGCTAGCGATTTCGATACGCAGTATTTT
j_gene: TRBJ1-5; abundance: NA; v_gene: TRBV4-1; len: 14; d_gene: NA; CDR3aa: CASSQGTGNQPQHF; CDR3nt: TGCGCCAGCAGCCAAGGAACGGGCAATCAGCCCCAGCATTTT
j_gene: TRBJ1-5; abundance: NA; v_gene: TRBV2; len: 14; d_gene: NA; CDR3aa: CASSGDLNNQPQHF; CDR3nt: TGTGCCAGCAGTGGAGATCTCAACAATCAGCCCCAGCATTTT
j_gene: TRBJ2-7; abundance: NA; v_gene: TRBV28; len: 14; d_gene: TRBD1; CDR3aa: CASSPGTGSYEQYF; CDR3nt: TGTGCCAGCAGCCCCGGGACAGGATCCTACGAGCAGTACTTC
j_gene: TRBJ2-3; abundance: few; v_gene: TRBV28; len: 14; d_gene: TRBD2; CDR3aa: CASSAPGLTDTQYF; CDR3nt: TGTGCCAGCAGCGCCCCGGGACTAACAGATACGCAGTATTTT
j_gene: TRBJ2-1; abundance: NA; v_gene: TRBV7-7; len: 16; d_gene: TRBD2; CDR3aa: CASSRFLAGNYNEQFF; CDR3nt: TGTGCTAGCAGCCGGTTCCTAGCGGGTAACTACAATGAGCAGTTCTTC
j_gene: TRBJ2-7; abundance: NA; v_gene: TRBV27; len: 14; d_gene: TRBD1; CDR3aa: CASSFGQALYEQYF; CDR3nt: TGTGCCAGCAGCTTCGGACAGGCCCTATACGAGCAGTACTTC
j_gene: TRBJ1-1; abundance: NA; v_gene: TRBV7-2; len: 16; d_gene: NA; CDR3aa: CASRRHLTVMNTEAFF; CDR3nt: TGTGCCAGCAGACGCCATCTCACAGTTATGAACACTGAAGCTTTCTTT
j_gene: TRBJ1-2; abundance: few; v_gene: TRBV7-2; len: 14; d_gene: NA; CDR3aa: CASSSQGVDYGYTF; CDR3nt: TGTGCCAGCAGCTCACAGGGAGTAGACTATGGCTACACCTTC
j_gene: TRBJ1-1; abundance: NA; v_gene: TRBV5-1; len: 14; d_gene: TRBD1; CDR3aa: CASTGTGVNTEAFF; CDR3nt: TGCGCCAGCACCGGGACAGGTGTGAACACTGAAGCTTTCTTT
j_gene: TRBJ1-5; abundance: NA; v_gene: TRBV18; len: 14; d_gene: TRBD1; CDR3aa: CASSPTGGNQPQHF; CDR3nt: TGTGCCAGCTCACCCACAGGGGGGAATCAGCCCCAGCATTTT
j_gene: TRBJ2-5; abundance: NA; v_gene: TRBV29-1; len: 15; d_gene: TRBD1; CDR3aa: CSVATGQGWGETQYF; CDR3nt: TGCAGCGTCGCCACTGGACAGGGGTGGGGAGAGACCCAGTACTTC
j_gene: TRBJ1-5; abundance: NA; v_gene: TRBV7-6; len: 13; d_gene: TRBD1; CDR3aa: CASSSQGDQPQHF; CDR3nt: TGTGCCAGCAGCTCCCAGGGGGATCAGCCCCAGCATTTT
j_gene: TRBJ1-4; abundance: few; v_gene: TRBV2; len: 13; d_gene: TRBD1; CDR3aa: CASGTGTNEKLFF; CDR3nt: TGTGCCAGTGGGACAGGGACGAATGAAAAACTGTTTTTT
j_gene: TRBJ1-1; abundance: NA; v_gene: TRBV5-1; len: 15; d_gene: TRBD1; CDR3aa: CASSLAQGAISGAFF; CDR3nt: TGCGCCAGCAGCTTGGCACAGGGGGCCATCTCGGGGGCTTTCTTT
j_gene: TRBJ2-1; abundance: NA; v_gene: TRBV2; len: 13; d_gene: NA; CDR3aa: CASSDGEDNEQFF; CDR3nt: TGTGCCAGCAGTGATGGGGAGGATAATGAGCAGTTCTTC
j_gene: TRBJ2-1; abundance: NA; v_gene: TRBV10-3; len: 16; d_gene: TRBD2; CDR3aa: CAISESPGTIYNEQFF; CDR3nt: TGTGCCATCAGTGAGTCCCCCGGGACTATCTACAATGAGCAGTTCTTC
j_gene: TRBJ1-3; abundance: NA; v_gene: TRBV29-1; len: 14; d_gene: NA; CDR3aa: CSAATQGSGNTIYF; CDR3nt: TGCAGCGCCGCGACCCAGGGTTCCGGAAACACCATATATTTT
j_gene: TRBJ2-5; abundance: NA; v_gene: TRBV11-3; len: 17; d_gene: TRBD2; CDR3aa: CASSPRPSGSFGETQYF; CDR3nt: TGTGCCAGCAGCCCTCGACCTAGCGGGAGTTTTGGGGAGACCCAGTACTTC
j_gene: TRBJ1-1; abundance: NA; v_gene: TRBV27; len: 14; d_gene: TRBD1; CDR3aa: CASSWGQGRTEAFF; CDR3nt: TGTGCCAGCAGCTGGGGACAGGGAAGGACTGAAGCTTTCTTT
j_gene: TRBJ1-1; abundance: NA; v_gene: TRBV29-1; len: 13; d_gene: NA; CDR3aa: CSVGGQMDTEAFF; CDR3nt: TGCAGCGTCGGTGGACAGATGGACACTGAAGCTTTCTTT
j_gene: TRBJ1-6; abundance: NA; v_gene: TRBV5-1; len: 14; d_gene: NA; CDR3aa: CASSLWVRESPLHF; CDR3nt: TGCGCCAGCAGCCTATGGGTCCGGGAGTCACCCCTCCACTTT
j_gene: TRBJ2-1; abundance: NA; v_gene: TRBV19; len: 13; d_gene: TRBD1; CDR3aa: CASSKDRGDEQFF; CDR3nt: TGTGCCAGTAGTAAGGACAGGGGCGATGAGCAGTTCTTC
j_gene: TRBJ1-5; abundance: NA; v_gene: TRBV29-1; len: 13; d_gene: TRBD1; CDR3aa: CSVGGQGDQPQHF; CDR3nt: TGCAGCGTTGGAGGACAGGGGGATCAGCCCCAGCATTTT
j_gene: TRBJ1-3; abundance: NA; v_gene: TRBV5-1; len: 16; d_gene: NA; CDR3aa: CASSLIGTRSGNTIYF; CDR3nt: TGCGCCAGCAGCTTGATTGGCACACGCTCTGGAAACACCATATATTTT
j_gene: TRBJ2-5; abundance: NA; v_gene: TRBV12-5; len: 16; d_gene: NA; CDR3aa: CASGLDRGADGETQYF; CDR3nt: TGTGCTAGTGGTTTGGATCGGGGGGCGGATGGGGAGACCCAGTACTTC